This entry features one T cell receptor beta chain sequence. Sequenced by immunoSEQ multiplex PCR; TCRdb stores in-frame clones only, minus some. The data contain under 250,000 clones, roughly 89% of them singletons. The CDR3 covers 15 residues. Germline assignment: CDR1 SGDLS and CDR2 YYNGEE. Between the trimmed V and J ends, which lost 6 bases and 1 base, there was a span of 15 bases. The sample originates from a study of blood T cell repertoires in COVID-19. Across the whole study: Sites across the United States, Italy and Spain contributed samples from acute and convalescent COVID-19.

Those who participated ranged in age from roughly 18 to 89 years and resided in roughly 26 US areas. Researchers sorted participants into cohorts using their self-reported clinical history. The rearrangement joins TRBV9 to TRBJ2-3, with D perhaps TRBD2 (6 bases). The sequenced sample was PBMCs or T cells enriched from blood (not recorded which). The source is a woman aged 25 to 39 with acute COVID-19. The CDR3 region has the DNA TGTGCCAGCACCCTAATCCCGGGAGGCACAGATACGCAGTATTTT. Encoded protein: CASTLIPGGTDTQYF.